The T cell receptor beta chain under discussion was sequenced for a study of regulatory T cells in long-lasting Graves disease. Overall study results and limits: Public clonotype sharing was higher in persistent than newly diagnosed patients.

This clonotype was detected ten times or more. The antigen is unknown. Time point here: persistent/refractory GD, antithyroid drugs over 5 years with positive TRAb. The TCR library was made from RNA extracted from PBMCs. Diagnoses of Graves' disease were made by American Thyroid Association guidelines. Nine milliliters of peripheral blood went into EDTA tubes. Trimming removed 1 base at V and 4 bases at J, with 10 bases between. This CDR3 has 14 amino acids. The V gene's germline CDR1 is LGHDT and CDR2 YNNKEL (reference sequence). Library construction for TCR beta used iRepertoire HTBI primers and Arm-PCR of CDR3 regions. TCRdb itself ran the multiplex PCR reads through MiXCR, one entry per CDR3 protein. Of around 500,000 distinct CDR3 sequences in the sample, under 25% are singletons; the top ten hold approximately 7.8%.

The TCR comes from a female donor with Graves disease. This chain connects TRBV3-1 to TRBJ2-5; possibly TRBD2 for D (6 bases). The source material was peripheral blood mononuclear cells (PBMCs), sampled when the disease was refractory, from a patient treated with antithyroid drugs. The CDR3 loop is CASSQGLGRETQYF. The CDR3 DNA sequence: TGTGCCAGCAGCCAAGGACTAGGTCGAGAGACCCAGTACTTC.